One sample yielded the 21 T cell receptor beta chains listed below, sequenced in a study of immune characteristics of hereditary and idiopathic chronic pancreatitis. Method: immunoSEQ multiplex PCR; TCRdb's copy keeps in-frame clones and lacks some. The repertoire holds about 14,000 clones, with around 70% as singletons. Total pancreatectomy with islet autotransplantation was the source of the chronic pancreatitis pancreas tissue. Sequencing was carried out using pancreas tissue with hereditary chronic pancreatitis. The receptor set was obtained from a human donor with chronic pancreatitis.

The CDR3 DNA reads as TGTGCCAGCAGCCTCCCGGGTGGGGTTTACAATGAGCAGTTCTTC. The encoded protein is CASSLPGGVYNEQFF. The rearrangement uses TRBV21-1 and TRBJ2-1. TRBV21-1 is assigned pseudogene status. The CDR3 covers 15 residues.

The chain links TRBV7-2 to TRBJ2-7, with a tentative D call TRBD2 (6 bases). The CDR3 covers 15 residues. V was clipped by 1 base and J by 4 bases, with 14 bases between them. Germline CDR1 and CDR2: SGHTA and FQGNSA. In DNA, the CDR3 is TGTGCCAGCAGCTTAGGACTCGGGGGTGGGTACGAGCAGTACTTC. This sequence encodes CASSLGLGGGYEQYF.

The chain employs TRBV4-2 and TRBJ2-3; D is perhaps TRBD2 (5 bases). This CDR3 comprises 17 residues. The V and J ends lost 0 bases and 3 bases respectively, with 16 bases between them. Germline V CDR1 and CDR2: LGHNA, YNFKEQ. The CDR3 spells CASSQEWRSLGTDTQYF. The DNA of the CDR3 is TGTGCCAGCAGCCAAGAATGGAGGTCTCTAGGGACAGATACGCAGTATTTT.

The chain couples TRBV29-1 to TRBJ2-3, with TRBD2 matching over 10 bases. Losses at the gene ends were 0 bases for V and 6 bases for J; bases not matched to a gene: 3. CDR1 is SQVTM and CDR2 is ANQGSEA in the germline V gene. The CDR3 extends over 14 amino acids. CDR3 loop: CSVEERAGGDTQYF. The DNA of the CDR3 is TGCAGCGTTGAAGAGCGAGCGGGGGGGGATACGCAGTATTTT.

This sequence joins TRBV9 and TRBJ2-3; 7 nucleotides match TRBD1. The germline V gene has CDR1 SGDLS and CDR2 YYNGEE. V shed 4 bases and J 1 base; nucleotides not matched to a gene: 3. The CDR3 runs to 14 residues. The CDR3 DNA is TGTGCCAGCAGCTTAGACAGGGGCACAGATACGCAGTATTTT. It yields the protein CASSLDRGTDTQYF.

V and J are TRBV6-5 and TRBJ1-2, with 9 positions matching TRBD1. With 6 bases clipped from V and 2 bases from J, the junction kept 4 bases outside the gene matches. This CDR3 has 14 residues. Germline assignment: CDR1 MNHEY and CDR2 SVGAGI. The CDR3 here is CASSPGTGNYGYTF. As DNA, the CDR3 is TGTGCCAGCAGCCCCGGGACAGGGAACTATGGCTACACCTTC.

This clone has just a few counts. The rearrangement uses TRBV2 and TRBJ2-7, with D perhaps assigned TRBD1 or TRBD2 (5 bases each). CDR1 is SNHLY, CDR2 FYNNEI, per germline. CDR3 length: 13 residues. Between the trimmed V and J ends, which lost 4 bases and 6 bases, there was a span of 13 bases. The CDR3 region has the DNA TGTGCCAGCAGTGTTGTAGGGGCGGGCGAGCAGTACTTC. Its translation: CASSVVGAGEQYF.

The CDR3 DNA reads TGTGCCAGCAGCTTGGCCTCTCAGTCCTCTGGAAACACCATATATTTT. Protein product: CASSLASQSSGNTIYF. This chain joins TRBV5-4 and TRBJ1-3; no clear D. The CDR3 length is 16 residues. Germline CDR1 is SGHNT and CDR2 is YYREEE (reference sequence). Trimming stripped 0 bases from V and 0 bases from J, with 10 bases between.

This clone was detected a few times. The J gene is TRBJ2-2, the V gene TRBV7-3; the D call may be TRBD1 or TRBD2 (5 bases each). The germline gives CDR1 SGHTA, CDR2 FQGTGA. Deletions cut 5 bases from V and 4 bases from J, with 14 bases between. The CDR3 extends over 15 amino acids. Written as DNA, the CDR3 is TGTGCCAGCAGCCCAGGCGTCGGGACCACCGGGGAGCTGTTTTTT. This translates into CASSPGVGTTGELFF.

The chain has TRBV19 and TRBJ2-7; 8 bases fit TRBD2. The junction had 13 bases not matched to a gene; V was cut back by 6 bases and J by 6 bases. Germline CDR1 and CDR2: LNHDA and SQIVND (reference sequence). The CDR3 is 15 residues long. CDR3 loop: CASSYESGSGFEQYF. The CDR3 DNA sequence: TGTGCCAGTAGCTACGAGAGCGGGAGTGGTTTCGAGCAGTACTTC.

CDR3 coding DNA: TGTGCCGCAAAAAAAATGGACACTGAAGCTTTCTTT. Translating gives CAAKKMDTEAFF. The V gene is TRBV28, the J gene TRBJ1-1; D not certain. V dropped 11 bases and J dropped 3 bases, with 13 bases sitting between them. The CDR3 covers 12 residues. The germline gives CDR1 MDHEN, CDR2 SYDVKM.

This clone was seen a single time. As DNA, the CDR3 is TGCAGCGTCTCGCCGGCAGGGGGGAACACTGAAGCTTTCTTT. This translates into CSVSPAGGNTEAFF. The rearrangement links TRBV29-1 to TRBJ1-1, with 7 bases identical to TRBD1. V shed 6 bases and J 1 base; nucleotides not matched to a gene: 8. In germline, CDR1 is SQVTM, CDR2 ANQGSEA. The CDR3 has 14 amino acids. Full variable domain (missing parts from reference TRBV29-1 and TRBJ1-1): SAVISQKPSRDICQRGTSLTIQCQVDSQVTMMFWYRQQPGQSLTLIATANQGSEATYESGFVIDKFPISRPNLTFSTLTVSNMSPEDSSIYLCSVSPAGGNTEAFFGQGTRLTVV.

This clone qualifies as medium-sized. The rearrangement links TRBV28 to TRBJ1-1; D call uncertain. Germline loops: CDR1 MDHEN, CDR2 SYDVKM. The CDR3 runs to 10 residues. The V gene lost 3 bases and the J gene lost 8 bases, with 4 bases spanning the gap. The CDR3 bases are TGTGCCAGCAGTTTGGGAGAAGCTTTCTTT. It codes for CASSLGEAFF. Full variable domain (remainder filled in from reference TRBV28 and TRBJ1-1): DVKVTQSSRYLVKRTGEKVFLECVQDMDHENMFWYRQDPGLGLRLIYFSYDVKMKEKGDIPEGYSVSREKKERFSLILESASTNQTSMYLCASSLGEAFFGQGTRLTVV.

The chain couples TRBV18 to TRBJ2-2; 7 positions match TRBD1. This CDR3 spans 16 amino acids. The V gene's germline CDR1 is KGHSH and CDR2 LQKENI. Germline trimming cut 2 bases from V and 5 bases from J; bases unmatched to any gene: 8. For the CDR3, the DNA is TGTGCCAGCTCACCATATACAGGGGTGGATACCGGGGAGCTGTTTTTT. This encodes CASSPYTGVDTGELFF.

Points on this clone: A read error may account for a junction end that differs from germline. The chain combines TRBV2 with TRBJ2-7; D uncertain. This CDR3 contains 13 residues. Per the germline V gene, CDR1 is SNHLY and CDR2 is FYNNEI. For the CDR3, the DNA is TGTGCCAGCAGCGAAGACATTCCCTACGAGCAGTACTTC. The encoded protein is CASSEDIPYEQYF.

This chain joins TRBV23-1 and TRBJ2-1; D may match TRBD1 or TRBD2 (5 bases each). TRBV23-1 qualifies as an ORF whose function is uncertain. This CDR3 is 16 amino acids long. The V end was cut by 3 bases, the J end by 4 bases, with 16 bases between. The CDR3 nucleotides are TGCGCCAGCAGTCATCTTACGACGGGACGATACAATGAGCAGTTCTTC. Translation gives CASSHLTTGRYNEQFF.

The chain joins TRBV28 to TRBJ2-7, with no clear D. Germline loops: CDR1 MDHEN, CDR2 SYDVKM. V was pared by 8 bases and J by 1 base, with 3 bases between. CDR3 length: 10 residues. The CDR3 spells CASVSYEQYF. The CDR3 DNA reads TGTGCCAGCGTATCCTACGAGCAGTACTTC.

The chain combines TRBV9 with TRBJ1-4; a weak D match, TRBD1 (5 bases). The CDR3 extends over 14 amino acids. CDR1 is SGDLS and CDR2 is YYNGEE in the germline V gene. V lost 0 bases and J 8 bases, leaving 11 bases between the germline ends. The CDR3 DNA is TGTGCCAGCAGCGTAGGCAAGGGGAGGGAAAAACTGTTTTTT. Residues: CASSVGKGREKLFF.

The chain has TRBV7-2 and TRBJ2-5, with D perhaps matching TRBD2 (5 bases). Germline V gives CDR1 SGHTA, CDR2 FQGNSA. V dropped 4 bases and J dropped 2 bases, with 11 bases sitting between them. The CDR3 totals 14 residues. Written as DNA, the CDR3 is TGTGCCAGCAGCTACTCGGGGAGACAAGAGACCCAGTACTTC. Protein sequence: CASSYSGRQETQYF.

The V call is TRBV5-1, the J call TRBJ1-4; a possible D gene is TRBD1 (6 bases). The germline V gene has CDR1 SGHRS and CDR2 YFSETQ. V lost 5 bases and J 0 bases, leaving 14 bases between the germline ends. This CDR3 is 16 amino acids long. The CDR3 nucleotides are TGCGCCAGCAGTACCGGGACACCCGCAACTAATGAAAAACTGTTTTTT. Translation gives CASSTGTPATNEKLFF.

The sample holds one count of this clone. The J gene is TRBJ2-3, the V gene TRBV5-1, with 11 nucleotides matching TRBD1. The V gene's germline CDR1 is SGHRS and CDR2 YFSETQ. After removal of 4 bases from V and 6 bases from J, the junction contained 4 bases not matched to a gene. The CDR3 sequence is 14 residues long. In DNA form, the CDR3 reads TGCGCCAGCAGCCAGGACAGGGGGCCCGATACGCAGTATTTT. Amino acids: CASSQDRGPDTQYF.